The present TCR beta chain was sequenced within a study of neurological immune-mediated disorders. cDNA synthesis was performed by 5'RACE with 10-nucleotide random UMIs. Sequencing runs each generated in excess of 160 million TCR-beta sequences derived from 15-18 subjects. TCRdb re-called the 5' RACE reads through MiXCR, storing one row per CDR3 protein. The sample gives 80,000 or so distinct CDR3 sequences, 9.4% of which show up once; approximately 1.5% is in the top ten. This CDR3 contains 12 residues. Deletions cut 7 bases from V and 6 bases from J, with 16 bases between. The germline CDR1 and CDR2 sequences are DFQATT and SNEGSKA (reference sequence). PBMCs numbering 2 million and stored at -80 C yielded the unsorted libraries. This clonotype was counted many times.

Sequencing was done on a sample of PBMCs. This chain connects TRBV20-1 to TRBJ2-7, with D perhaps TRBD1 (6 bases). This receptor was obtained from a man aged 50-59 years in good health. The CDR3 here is CSVTRRDTEQYF. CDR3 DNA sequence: TGCAGTGTCACGCGCCGGGACACCGAGCAGTACTTC.